Listed below are T cell receptor beta chains from one sample, sequenced in a study of blood T cell repertoires in COVID-19. Only in-frame clones appear in the TCRdb table, and some are missing; sequencing was by immunoSEQ multiplex PCR. The sample has 100,000 or so clones, about nine tenths seen once. The sample was peripheral blood. The receptors here all came from a woman aged 50 to 60 with COVID-19, enrolled during active disease. The CDR3 runs from the conserved cysteine through the conserved F or W. The D gene is left open where the match is weak. Not every row has a clone size; where given, it reads once, few, many or a size class.

d_gene: NA
abundance: NA
j_gene: TRBJ1-6
v_gene: TRBV7-2
CDR3nt: TGTGCCAGCAGCTTAACAACTAATTCACCCCTCCACTTT
CDR3aa: CASSLTTNSPLHF

d_gene: NA
abundance: NA
j_gene: TRBJ1-6
v_gene: TRBV7-6
CDR3nt: TGTGCCAGCAGCTTAGCAGGGAGAGGCTCACCCCTCCACTTT
CDR3aa: CASSLAGRGSPLHF

d_gene: NA
abundance: NA
j_gene: TRBJ2-2
v_gene: TRBV19
CDR3nt: TGTGCCAGTAACCCAGGGCCGAACACCGGGGAGCTGTTTTTT
CDR3aa: CASNPGPNTGELFF

d_gene: NA
abundance: NA
j_gene: TRBJ2-3
v_gene: TRBV5-1
CDR3nt: TGCGCCAGCAGCTTGGGGCTAGATACTAGCACAGATACGCAGTATTTT
CDR3aa: CASSLGLDTSTDTQYF

d_gene: TRBD1
abundance: NA
j_gene: TRBJ1-1
v_gene: TRBV5-6
CDR3nt: TGTGCCAGCAGGGTCCAGGGGGGTACTGAAGCTTTCTTT
CDR3aa: CASRVQGGTEAFF

d_gene: TRBD1
abundance: NA
j_gene: TRBJ1-4
v_gene: TRBV7-9
CDR3nt: TGTGCCAGCAGCTTCTCCCCGGGACAGGTTGGAGGTGAAAAACTGTTTTTT
CDR3aa: CASSFSPGQVGGEKLFF

d_gene: NA
abundance: NA
j_gene: TRBJ2-1
v_gene: TRBV19
CDR3nt: TGTGCCAGTAGTATAGAAGGGGGTAATGAGCAGTTCTTC
CDR3aa: CASSIEGGNEQFF

d_gene: NA
abundance: NA
j_gene: TRBJ1-5
v_gene: TRBV30
CDR3nt: TGTGCCTGGAGTGTTGGTGGGGGGTATAGCAATCAGCCCCAGCATTTT
CDR3aa: CAWSVGGGYSNQPQHF

d_gene: TRBD1
abundance: NA
j_gene: TRBJ1-2
v_gene: TRBV19
CDR3nt: TGTGCCAGTAGTATGTGGGACAGGGACTATGGCTACACCTTC
CDR3aa: CASSMWDRDYGYTF

d_gene: TRBD1
abundance: few
j_gene: TRBJ1-2
v_gene: TRBV7-3
CDR3nt: TGTGCCAGCAGCCAAGGACAGGGGAGGTATGGCTACACCTTC
CDR3aa: CASSQGQGRYGYTF

d_gene: NA
abundance: few
j_gene: TRBJ2-6
v_gene: TRBV18
CDR3nt: TGTGCCAGCTCGGCCTCTAGGACAGTCAATTCTGGGGCCAACGTCCTGACTTTC
CDR3aa: CASSASRTVNSGANVLTF

d_gene: TRBD1
abundance: NA
j_gene: TRBJ2-1
v_gene: TRBV5-1
CDR3nt: TGCGCCAGCAGCTTGGGAGGGATAACCACAGGGGTAAATGAGCAGTTCTTC
CDR3aa: CASSLGGITTGVNEQFF

d_gene: TRBD1
abundance: NA
j_gene: TRBJ2-7
v_gene: TRBV27
CDR3nt: TGTGCCAGCAGTCCCGGGACAGGGAAGGCTGACGAGCAGTACTTC
CDR3aa: CASSPGTGKADEQYF

d_gene: NA
abundance: NA
j_gene: TRBJ2-2
v_gene: TRBV5-4
CDR3nt: TGTGCCAGCCTCTCCGGGACACCAACGAACACCGGGGAGCTGTTTTTT
CDR3aa: CASLSGTPTNTGELFF

d_gene: TRBD1
abundance: once
j_gene: TRBJ1-1
v_gene: TRBV6-6
CDR3nt: TGTGCCAGCAGTTATGGGGGACAGGGTCTCGCTGAAGCTTTCTTT
CDR3aa: CASSYGGQGLAEAFF

d_gene: NA
abundance: NA
j_gene: TRBJ2-2
v_gene: TRBV11-2
CDR3nt: TGTGCCAGCGCTCAGGCGAGGGAGCTGTTTTTT
CDR3aa: CASAQARELFF

d_gene: TRBD2
abundance: NA
j_gene: TRBJ2-3
v_gene: TRBV10-3
CDR3nt: TGTGCCATCAGTGAGGCTAAACTAGCGGGGGGCTACACAGATACGCAGTATTTT
CDR3aa: CAISEAKLAGGYTDTQYF

d_gene: NA
abundance: few
j_gene: TRBJ1-1
v_gene: TRBV7-6
CDR3nt: TGTGCCAGCAGCCCCTTCGCGGGGGGGGACACTGAAGCTTTCTTT
CDR3aa: CASSPFAGGDTEAFF

d_gene: NA
abundance: NA
j_gene: TRBJ1-1
v_gene: TRBV6-6
CDR3nt: TGTGCCAGCAGTTACGCCGGGAACACTGAAGCTTTCTTT
CDR3aa: CASSYAGNTEAFF

d_gene: NA
abundance: NA
j_gene: TRBJ2-3
v_gene: TRBV12-5
CDR3nt: TGTGCTAGTGGCTCTGGACTTACAGATACGCAGTATTTT
CDR3aa: CASGSGLTDTQYF

d_gene: NA
abundance: NA
j_gene: TRBJ1-2
v_gene: TRBV21-1
CDR3nt: TGTGCCAGCAGCATCGGAGAGGGAACTAACTATGGCTACACCTTC
CDR3aa: CASSIGEGTNYGYTF

d_gene: NA
abundance: NA
j_gene: TRBJ2-5
v_gene: TRBV7-7
CDR3nt: TGTGCTAGCAGCAAAGGGGTCGGGGGGACCCAGTACTTC
CDR3aa: CASSKGVGGTQYF

d_gene: NA
abundance: few
j_gene: TRBJ2-2
v_gene: TRBV24-1
CDR3nt: TGTGCCACCAGTGATGGGTCAAGGGGTTGGGTCGGGGAGCTGTTTTTT
CDR3aa: CATSDGSRGWVGELFF

d_gene: TRBD1
abundance: few
j_gene: TRBJ1-1
v_gene: TRBV11-2
CDR3nt: TGTGCCAGCAGCCACGGACAGGGGAACACTGAAGCTTTCTTT
CDR3aa: CASSHGQGNTEAFF

d_gene: NA
abundance: NA
j_gene: TRBJ1-5
v_gene: TRBV10-2
CDR3nt: TGCGCCAGCAGTGATCCTTATAGCAATCAGCCCCAGCATTTT
CDR3aa: CASSDPYSNQPQHF

d_gene: TRBD1
abundance: NA
j_gene: TRBJ1-2
v_gene: TRBV5-4
CDR3nt: TGTGCCAGCAGGGTACAGGGGGCGGATGGCTACACCTTC
CDR3aa: CASRVQGADGYTF

d_gene: TRBD1
abundance: NA
j_gene: TRBJ2-2
v_gene: TRBV4-3
CDR3nt: TGCGCCAGCAGTCCACAGGGGGCCCCCGGGGAGCTGTTTTTT
CDR3aa: CASSPQGAPGELFF

d_gene: TRBD2
abundance: NA
j_gene: TRBJ2-2
v_gene: TRBV9
CDR3nt: TGTGCCAGCAGCCGCTCCGGACTAGCGGGGAACACCGGGGAGCTGTTTTTT
CDR3aa: CASSRSGLAGNTGELFF

d_gene: NA
abundance: NA
j_gene: TRBJ1-4
v_gene: TRBV28
CDR3nt: TGTGCCAGCAGTTTATGGGGGGGGGTACCTAATGAAAAACTGTTTTTT
CDR3aa: CASSLWGGVPNEKLFF

d_gene: NA
abundance: NA
j_gene: TRBJ1-5
v_gene: TRBV19
CDR3nt: TGTGCCAGTAGCAGCACAGGGAACCAGCCCCAGCATTTT
CDR3aa: CASSSTGNQPQHF

d_gene: NA
abundance: NA
j_gene: TRBJ1-1
v_gene: TRBV6-5
CDR3nt: TGTGCCAGCAGCCTGGGGCGTCTGAACACTGAAGCTTTCTTT
CDR3aa: CASSLGRLNTEAFF

d_gene: TRBD1
abundance: NA
j_gene: TRBJ2-5
v_gene: TRBV5-1
CDR3nt: TGCGCCAGCAGCAGGACAGGGGAAGAGACCCAGTACTTC
CDR3aa: CASSRTGEETQYF

d_gene: NA
abundance: NA
j_gene: TRBJ2-2
v_gene: TRBV6-5
CDR3nt: TGTGCCAGCAGAACGGCCTTAGCCACCGGGGAGCTGTTTTTT
CDR3aa: CASRTALATGELFF